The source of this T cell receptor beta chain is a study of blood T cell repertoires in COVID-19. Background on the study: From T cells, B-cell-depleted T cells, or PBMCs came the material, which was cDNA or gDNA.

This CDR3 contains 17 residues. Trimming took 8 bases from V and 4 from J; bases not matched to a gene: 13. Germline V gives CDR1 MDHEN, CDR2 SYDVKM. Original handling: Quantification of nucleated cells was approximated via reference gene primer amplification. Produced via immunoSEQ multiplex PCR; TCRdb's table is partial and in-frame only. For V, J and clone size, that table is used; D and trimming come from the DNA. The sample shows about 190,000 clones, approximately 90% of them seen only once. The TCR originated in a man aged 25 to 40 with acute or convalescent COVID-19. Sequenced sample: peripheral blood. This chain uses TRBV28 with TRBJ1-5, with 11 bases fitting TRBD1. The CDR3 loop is CASGGQGARYGNQPQHF. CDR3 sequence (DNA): TGTGCCAGCGGCGGACAGGGGGCAAGGTATGGTAATCAGCCCCAGCATTTT. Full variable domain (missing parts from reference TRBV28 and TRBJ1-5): DVKVTQSSRYLVKRTGEKVFLECVQDMDHENMFWYRQDPGLGLRLIYFSYDVKMKEKGDIPEGYSVSREKKERFSLILESASTNQTSMYLCASGGQGARYGNQPQHFGDGTRLSIL.